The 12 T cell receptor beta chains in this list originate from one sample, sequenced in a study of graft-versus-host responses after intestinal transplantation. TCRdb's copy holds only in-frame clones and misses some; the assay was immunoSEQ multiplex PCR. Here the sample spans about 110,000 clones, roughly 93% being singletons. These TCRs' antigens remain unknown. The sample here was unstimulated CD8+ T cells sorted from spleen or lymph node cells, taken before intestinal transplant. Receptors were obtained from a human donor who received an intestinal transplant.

CDR3 nucleotides: TGTGCCAGCAGCATCGGGAATGAGCAGTTCTTC. Encoded protein: CASSIGNEQFF. The chain joins TRBV7-3 to TRBJ2-1; D call uncertain. The CDR3 is 11 residues long. The ends were cut back, 5 bases at V and 7 bases at J, with 6 bases in the middle. Germline CDR1 SGHTA, CDR2 FQGTGA. The complete variable domain, with remaining parts taken from reference TRBV7-3 and TRBJ2-1, reads GAGVSQTPSNKVTEKGKYVELRCDPISGHTALYWYRQSLGQGPEFLIYFQGTGAADDSGLPNDRFFAVRPEGSVSTLKIQRTERGDSAVYLCASSIGNEQFFGPGTRLTVL.

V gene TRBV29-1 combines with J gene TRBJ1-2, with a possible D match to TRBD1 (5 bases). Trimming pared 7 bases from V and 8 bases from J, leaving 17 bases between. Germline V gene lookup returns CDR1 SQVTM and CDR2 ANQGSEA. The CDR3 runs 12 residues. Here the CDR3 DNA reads TGCAGCGGGGTGGGGGAGGGAAGAGGCTACACCTTC. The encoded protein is CSGVGEGRGYTF.

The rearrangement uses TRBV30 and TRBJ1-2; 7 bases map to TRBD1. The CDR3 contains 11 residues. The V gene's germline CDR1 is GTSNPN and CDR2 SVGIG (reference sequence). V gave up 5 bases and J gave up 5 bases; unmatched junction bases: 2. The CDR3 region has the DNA TGTGCCTGGGGGACAGATTATGGCTACACCTTC. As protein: CAWGTDYGYTF.

The CDR3 protein is CASSLMAGGAYNEQFF. In nucleotides, the CDR3 is TGCGCCAGCAGCTTGATGGCGGGAGGGGCTTACAATGAGCAGTTCTTC. The V gene is TRBV5-1, the J gene TRBJ2-1; 9 nucleotides line up with TRBD2. V shed 1 base and J 4 bases; nucleotides not matched to a gene: 6. Germline V gene data show CDR1 as SGHRS and CDR2 as YFSETQ. This CDR3 spans 16 amino acids.

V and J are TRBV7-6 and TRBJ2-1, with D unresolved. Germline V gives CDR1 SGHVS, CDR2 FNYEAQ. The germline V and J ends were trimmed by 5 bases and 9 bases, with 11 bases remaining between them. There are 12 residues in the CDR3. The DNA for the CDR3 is TGTGCCAGCAGCCTGTTATTCTCTGAGCAGTTCTTC. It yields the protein CASSLLFSEQFF.

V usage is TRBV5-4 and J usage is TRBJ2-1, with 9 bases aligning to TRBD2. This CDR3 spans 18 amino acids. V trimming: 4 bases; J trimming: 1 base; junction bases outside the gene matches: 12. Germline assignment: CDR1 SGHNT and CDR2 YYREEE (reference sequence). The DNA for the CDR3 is TGTGCCAGCAGCCCGGGAGAGACTAGCGGTAGGTCCTACAATGAGCAGTTCTTC. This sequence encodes CASSPGETSGRSYNEQFF.

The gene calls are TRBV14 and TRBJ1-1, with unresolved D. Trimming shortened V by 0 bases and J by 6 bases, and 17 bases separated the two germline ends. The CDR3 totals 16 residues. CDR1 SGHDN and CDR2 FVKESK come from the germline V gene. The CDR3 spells CASSQDPGFFFPEAFF. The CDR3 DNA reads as TGTGCCAGCAGCCAAGACCCGGGGTTTTTTTTCCCTGAAGCTTTCTTT.

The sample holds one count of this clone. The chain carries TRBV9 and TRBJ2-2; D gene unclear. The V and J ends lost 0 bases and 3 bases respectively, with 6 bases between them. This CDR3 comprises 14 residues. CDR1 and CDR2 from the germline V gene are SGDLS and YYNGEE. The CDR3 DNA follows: TGTGCCAGCAGCGTAGGCGACGACACCGGGGAGCTGTTTTTT. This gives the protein CASSVGDDTGELFF. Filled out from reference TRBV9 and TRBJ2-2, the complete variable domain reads DSGVTQTPKHLITATGQRVTLRCSPRSGDLSVYWYQQSLDQGLQFLIQYYNGEERAKGNILERFSAQQFPDLHSELNLSSLELGDSALYFCASSVGDDTGELFFGEGSRLTVL.

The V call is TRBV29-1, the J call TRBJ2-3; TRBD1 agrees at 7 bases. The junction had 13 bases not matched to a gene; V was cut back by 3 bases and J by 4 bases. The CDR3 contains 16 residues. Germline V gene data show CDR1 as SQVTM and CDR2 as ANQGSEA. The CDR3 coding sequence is TGCAGCGTTGATGGGGGTGACAGGGACCCCTCAGATACGCAGTATTTT. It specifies CSVDGGDRDPSDTQYF.

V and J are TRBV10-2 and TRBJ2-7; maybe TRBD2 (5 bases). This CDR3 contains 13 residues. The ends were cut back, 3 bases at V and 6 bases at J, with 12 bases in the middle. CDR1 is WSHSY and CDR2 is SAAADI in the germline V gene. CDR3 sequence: CASSDPGILEQYF. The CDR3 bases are TGCGCCAGCAGTGATCCCGGGATCCTCGAGCAGTACTTC.

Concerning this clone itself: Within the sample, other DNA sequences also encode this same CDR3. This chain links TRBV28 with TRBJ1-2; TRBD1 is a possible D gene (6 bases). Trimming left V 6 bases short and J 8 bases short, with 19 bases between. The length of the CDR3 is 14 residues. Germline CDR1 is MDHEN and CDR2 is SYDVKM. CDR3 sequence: CASSFRWGGQGYTF. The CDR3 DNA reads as TGTGCCAGCAGCTTTAGGTGGGGGGGGCAGGGCTACACCTTC.

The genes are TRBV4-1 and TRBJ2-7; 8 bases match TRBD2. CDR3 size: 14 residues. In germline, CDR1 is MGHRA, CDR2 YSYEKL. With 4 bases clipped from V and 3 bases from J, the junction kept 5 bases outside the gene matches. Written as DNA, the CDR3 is TGCGCCAGCAGCCGCACACTAGCGGACTACGAGCAGTACTTC. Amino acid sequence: CASSRTLADYEQYF.